This T cell receptor (beta chain) was recovered during a study of T cell responses to AZD1222 COVID-19 vaccine (dated by TCRdb to the early 2020s). Regarding the study in general: AZD1222 recipients given second doses at about 4 weeks or at about 12 weeks were pooled, since spike-specific TCR depth and breadth were not found to differ between the two schedules. A total of just over 230 trial participants underwent TCR sequencing, of whom roughly 210 had received two doses of AZD1222 and around 26 had received two doses of the MenACWY control vaccine. Trial participants were enrolled by age into 18-55, 56-69 and 70-plus year subgroups, with around 150, 28 and 57 TCR-sequenced participants respectively.

The CDR3 regions of human TCRbeta chains were analyzed by immunosequencing. The study's own analysis went as follows. Repertoire TCRs were checked for matches against a reference library of SARS-CoV-2-specific TCRs that had been generated using the MIRA antigen-specificity platform. Breadth meant the fraction of unique TCRs that were SARS-CoV-2-associated, whereas depth meant the fraction of total T cells that were SARS-CoV-2-associated. Using the MIRA data, each spike-specific TCR was assigned both to the spike region to which the TCR was reactive and to a CD4 or CD8 class. Log10-transformed breadth and depth values were compared by one-way ANOVA with Sidak's multiple comparisons tests. Imported from immuneACCESS, the table was reduced by TCRdb to in-frame sequences with V and J called. These copies leave out some clones; in studies compared against another copy, an unresolved V gene accounts for under half, and the cause of the remainder is not known. The DNA was the basis for D and trimming; V, J and clone size are from that table. The sample has fewer than 150,000 clones on record, 80% to 90% of them singletons. Clones ranked in the top ten supply 7.5% to 8% of the sample.

To note about this clone: Which antigen it targets is not known. No base qualities exist here, and no much larger clone lies one base off it.

The paper as a whole reports these results and caveats: The 56-69-year group was small, and its depth increase did not reach significance, likely because of low power. No day 14 peak-response samples were available, so repertoires were characterized only after the peak T cell response. Participants were mostly white British, with more females than males. The authors suggested clonal diversity may have been underestimated. Epitopes outside the regions mutated in the B.1.351 and B.1.1.7 variants were reportedly recognized by nearly half of the unique spike-specific TCRs. After two AZD1222 doses, both the breadth and the depth of spike-specific TCRs were significantly higher than at day 0 and than in MenACWY recipients. Vaccine-associated CD4 TCRs spanned the whole spike protein, with dominant responses in regions 160-218 and 743-854. Only a handful of AZD1222 recipients were SARS-CoV-2 seropositive at baseline, limiting conclusions about previously exposed vaccinees.

What this sample's time point label stands for: baseline before first vaccination. Samples from vaccinated people were obtained from the UK trials COV001 and COV002, which included a single-blind randomized controlled phase 2/3 trial of AZD1222 (ChAdOx1 nCoV-19) in healthy adults. For TCRbeta chain sequencing, PBMC samples were collected from trial participants at day 0 and at day 28 after the second dose. Taken from the germline V gene, the CDR1 and CDR2 loops are MNHEY and SVGAGI. The junction shows trimming of 9 bases on V and 4 bases on J, plus 12 bases between the germline ends. There are 12 amino acids in the CDR3, from cysteine to phenylalanine inclusive. The entry retains the CDR3 DNA only, 36 bases that are in frame from base 1.

Sequenced here: peripheral blood, sampled on day 0 of AZD1222 vaccination. The chain uses TRBV6-5 and TRBJ1-2, with the D gene not confidently named. The origin of this receptor is an adult in good health. The CDR3 sequence is CASISTFYGYTF. In nucleotides, the sequence is TGTGCCAGTATCTCGACCTTCTATGGCTACACCTTC.